This T cell receptor (beta chain) was retrieved from a study of CD8 T cells in Susac syndrome. Overall study: Patients with Susac syndrome were, at the time of blood collection, therapy-naive, maintained on corticosteroids, or maintained on intravenous immunoglobulin alone.

Random-hexamer reverse transcription was applied to about 0.45 to 1 ug RNA. Amplification of TCR beta CDR3 by immunoSEQ multiplex PCR spanned 54 Vbeta and 13 Jbeta. In TCRdb, the immunoSEQ multiplex PCR reads were re-called with MiXCR into one record per CDR3 protein. The sample lists tens of thousands of distinct CDR3 sequences, roughly 92% occurring once. Trimming stripped 4 bases from V and 4 bases from J, with 20 bases between. CDR1 is DFQATT and CDR2 is SNEGSKA in the germline V gene (reference sequence). This CDR3 has 16 amino acids. As judged by recently defined diagnostic criteria, patients with Susac syndrome had definite or probable disease. The authors negatively isolated CD8+ and CD4+ T cells and FACS-enriched TEMRA cells.

This TCR was sampled from a human donor with Susac syndrome. The sequenced material came from CD8+ T cells from PBMCs. V gene TRBV20-1 combines with J gene TRBJ2-1; D might be TRBD2 (6 bases). Here the CDR3 reads CSAIRFGRRGYNEQFF. In DNA form, the CDR3 reads TGCAGTGCTATTAGGTTTGGGCGGCGGGGATACAATGAGCAGTTCTTC.